This T cell receptor (beta chain) originates from a study of control samples from healthy donors and cancer patients. This table comes from immunoSEQ multiplex PCR, and its TCRdb copy is limited to in-frame clones, with some not included. The sample carries roughly 170,000 clones, 90% to 95% recorded once. The CDR3 is made up of 16 amino acids. Germline assignment: CDR1 MGHRA and CDR2 YSYEKL. The V gene end was trimmed by 1 base and the J gene end by 1 base; junction bases not matched to a gene: 3. The sequenced sample consisted of blood. This receptor was taken from a woman aged 55-69 years in good health. This rearrangement joins TRBV4-1 to TRBJ2-5; 10 bases map to TRBD1. This CDR3 reads CASSQGQGASQETQYF. Written as DNA, the CDR3 is TGCGCCAGCAGCCAAGGACAGGGGGCTTCCCAAGAGACCCAGTACTTC.